The 20 T cell receptor beta chains presented below share a single source sample, sequenced in a study of T cell repertoires in cytomegalovirus infection. TCRdb fed the reads into MiXCR, producing one record per CDR3 protein. The data show approximately 250,000 distinct CDR3 sequences, with more than 9% seen just once and roughly 1.7% held by the top ten. Source material: PBMCs. Receptors originate from a human donor in good health (CMV status not recorded). Some clones in this sample may be carry-over from other donors' samples.

This clonotype has ten or more counts. The V gene is TRBV7-2, the J gene TRBJ2-3; D not resolved. The CDR3 extends over 15 amino acids. Germline assignment: CDR1 SGHTA and CDR2 FQGNSA. Trimming pared 8 bases from V and 0 bases from J, leaving 15 bases between. CDR3 sequence: CASGPSRASTDTQYF. The CDR3 nucleotides read TGTGCCAGCGGGCCGTCTCGTGCTAGCACAGATACGCAGTATTTT.

This clonotype showed up many times. DNA of the CDR3: TGTGCCAGCAGTTTACCGGAAAAACTGTTTTTT. This sequence encodes CASSLPEKLFF. This chain connects TRBV28 to TRBJ1-4; D unresolved. The V and J ends lost 2 bases and 8 bases respectively, with 3 bases between them. The CDR3 extends over 11 amino acids. The germline V gene encodes CDR1 MDHEN and CDR2 SYDVKM.

This clonotype is a singleton in its sample. The chain carries TRBV20-1 and TRBJ1-1; D is undetermined. Trimming took 4 bases from V and 4 from J, leaving 19 bases between them. The CDR3 runs to 15 residues. Germline V gene lookup returns CDR1 DFQATT and CDR2 SNEGSKA (reference sequence). The CDR3: CSAIRPVSAGTEAFF. The CDR3 DNA is TGCAGTGCTATTAGACCCGTCTCGGCGGGCACTGAAGCTTTCTTT.

This clonotype occurred many times. V and J are TRBV7-2 and TRBJ2-3, with D perhaps matching TRBD1 (6 bases). Germline CDR1 and CDR2: SGHTA and FQGNSA. The CDR3 length is 15 residues. The V end was cut by 0 bases, the J end by 5 bases, with 12 bases between. The CDR3 region is CASSLARGVIDTQYF. The CDR3, as DNA: TGTGCCAGCAGCTTAGCCAGGGGAGTCATAGATACGCAGTATTTT.

This clonotype was counted once. A much larger clone lies a single base off, so this may be a read error. The V gene is TRBV6-6, the J gene TRBJ2-5; perhaps TRBD1 as D (5 bases). The CDR3 covers 12 residues. CDR1 and CDR2 (germline): MNHNY, SVGAGI (reference sequence). The CDR3 DNA is TGTTCCAGCATTGACAGCCAAGAGACCCAGTACTTC. Translating gives CSSIDSQETQYF.

The V gene is TRBV11-2, the J gene TRBJ2-2, with D tentatively TRBD1 (6 bases). The CDR3 totals 15 residues. V was cut by 5 bases and J by 5 bases, with 15 bases left in between. Germline values: CDR1 SGHAT, CDR2 FQNNGV. As DNA, the CDR3 is TGTGCCAGCAGCCTCGTGGGGGCCGCAACCGGGGAGCTGTTTTTT. Encoded protein: CASSLVGAATGELFF.

The table lists this clonotype with a few counts. V is TRBV29-1 and J is TRBJ1-3; TRBD1 might be the D (6 bases). V was trimmed by 6 bases and J by 0 bases, leaving 12 bases between them. Germline lookup yields CDR1 SQVTM and CDR2 ANQGSEA. There are 14 residues in the CDR3. This CDR3 is CSVGTGHSGNTIYF. The CDR3 region has the DNA TGCAGCGTGGGAACAGGGCACTCTGGAAACACCATATATTTT.

The CDR3 nucleotides are TGCAGTGCTAGAGAGGACAGGGGTGTCTCCCAGGGGGAAAAACTGTTTTTT. Encoded protein: CSAREDRGVSQGEKLFF. This sequence joins TRBV20-1 and TRBJ1-4; 9 bases align to TRBD1. Germline trimming cut 0 bases from V and 8 bases from J; bases unmatched to any gene: 13. CDR1 is DFQATT, CDR2 SNEGSKA, per germline (reference sequence). The CDR3 covers 17 residues.

The chain is built from TRBV11-2 and TRBJ2-5, with D possibly matching TRBD2 (5 bases). The CDR3 contains 13 residues. Germline V gene sequence: CDR1 SGHAT, CDR2 FQNNGV. The chain's CDR3 is CVPGGRGRETQYF. CDR3 sequence (DNA): TGTGTCCCCGGTGGTCGGGGAAGGGAGACCCAGTACTTC.

The V and J genes are TRBV28 and TRBJ2-3; 10 bases align to TRBD2. The junction had 14 bases not matched to a gene; V was cut back by 7 bases and J by 4 bases. The CDR3 has 17 amino acids. The germline V gene has CDR1 MDHEN and CDR2 SYDVKM. This chain's CDR3 is CASKGAKAGGQADTQYF. As DNA, the CDR3 is TGTGCCAGCAAGGGGGCGAAAGCGGGAGGGCAAGCAGATACGCAGTATTTT.

This clonotype was detected many times. The V gene is TRBV7-2, the J gene TRBJ2-3; D might be TRBD2 (5 bases). Germline V lookup: CDR1 SGHTA, CDR2 FQGNSA. This CDR3 is built from 13 residues. Trimming removed 6 bases at V and 6 bases at J, with 13 bases between. The CDR3 bases are TGTGCCAGCAGTTCTATATCGGGGGATACGCAGTATTTT. As protein: CASSSISGDTQYF.

This clonotype was seen a few times. The chain has TRBV7-9 and TRBJ2-3; D not resolved. Trimming left V 0 bases short and J 2 bases short, with 6 bases between. In germline, CDR1 is SEHNR, CDR2 FQNEAQ (reference sequence). The CDR3 has 14 amino acids. The CDR3 DNA follows: TGTGCCAGCAGCTTAGCTGCCAACACAGATACGCAGTATTTT. Translation gives CASSLAANTDTQYF.

This clonotype was seen ten or more times. This chain links TRBV7-3 with TRBJ2-5, with TRBD2 as a possible D gene (5 bases). Germline V gene data show CDR1 as SGHTA and CDR2 as FQGTGA. The CDR3 consists of 15 residues. Trimming left V 5 bases short and J 4 bases short, with 17 bases between. As DNA, the CDR3 is TGTGCCAGCAGCCCGCAGAGAGGGTCCCCAGAGACCCAGTACTTC. Protein product: CASSPQRGSPETQYF.

In its sample, this clonotype was seen a few times. CDR3 in DNA: TGCGCCAGCTCCAGGGTAGCGGGAGGAGACGAGCAGTACTTC. Its translation is CASSRVAGGDEQYF. The gene calls are TRBV5-1 and TRBJ2-7; TRBD2 matches 10 bases. CDR1 and CDR2 (germline): SGHRS, YFSETQ. V lost 7 bases to trimming and J lost 5 bases; unmatched junction nucleotides: 9. This CDR3 contains 14 residues.

This clonotype occurred many times. This rearrangement joins TRBV19 to TRBJ1-1; maybe TRBD1 (5 bases). Trimming removed 7 bases from V and 4 bases from J, with 16 bases in between. CDR3 length: 14 residues. Germline CDR1 and CDR2: LNHDA and SQIVND (reference sequence). CDR3: CASKPEGPGTEAFF. The CDR3 coding sequence is TGTGCCAGTAAGCCGGAGGGGCCAGGCACTGAAGCTTTCTTT.

This clonotype occurred a few times. This sequence joins TRBV28 and TRBJ2-7; D is unclear. Looked up from germline, CDR1 is MDHEN and CDR2 is SYDVKM. Trimming removed 8 bases from V and 5 bases from J, with 19 bases in between. The CDR3 is 14 amino acids. For the CDR3, the DNA is TGTGCCAGCTGGCCTAGTGGGAAAGCGAACGAGCAGTACTTC. Encoded protein: CASWPSGKANEQYF.

This clonotype was found many times. This chain links TRBV20-1 with TRBJ2-3; D call uncertain. Germline CDR1 reads DFQATT; CDR2 reads SNEGSKA (reference sequence). The V and J ends lost 2 bases and 6 bases respectively, with 18 bases between them. This CDR3 has 15 amino acids. The CDR3 is CSARLPGPQSDTQYF. CDR3 DNA sequence: TGCAGTGCTAGATTGCCGGGCCCCCAGTCGGATACGCAGTATTTT.

This clonotype was counted between two and nine times. The chain is built from TRBV7-9 and TRBJ2-7; 8 nucleotides align to TRBD2. CDR3 size: 13 residues. V dropped 4 bases and J dropped 4; count of bases not matched to a gene: 3. The V gene's germline CDR1 is SEHNR and CDR2 FQNEAQ (reference sequence). CDR3 bases: TGTGCCAGCAGCTCCCCGGGAGGGTACGAGCAGTACTTC. Amino acid sequence: CASSSPGGYEQYF.

This clonotype has a count of ten or more. This chain connects TRBV20-1 to TRBJ2-1; D is unresolved. Trimming shortened V by 4 bases and J by 0 bases, and 13 bases separated the two germline ends. The V gene's germline CDR1 is DFQATT and CDR2 SNEGSKA (reference sequence). The CDR3 consists of 15 residues. The CDR3 region has the DNA TGCAGTGCTAAAATCTGGGGAAGCTCCTACAATGAGCAGTTCTTC. Translated, it gives CSAKIWGSSYNEQFF.

This clonotype appeared many times. The genes are TRBV19 and TRBJ2-7; 8 bases are shared with TRBD1. V dropped 7 bases and J dropped 0; count of bases not matched to a gene: 8. CDR1 is LNHDA, CDR2 SQIVND, per germline (reference sequence). This CDR3 region has 15 residues. CDR3: CASTFGQGSSYEQYF. CDR3 nucleotides: TGTGCCAGTACCTTTGGACAGGGCAGCTCCTACGAGCAGTACTTC.